This T cell receptor beta chain was profiled in a study of cytomegalovirus exposure and HLA in healthy donors. The CDR3 runs to 15 residues. The V gene's germline CDR1 is MNHNY and CDR2 SVGAGI (reference sequence). Trimming left V 3 bases short and J 1 base short, with 10 bases between. As regards this clone: Its antigen is not known.

Whole-study results and caveats: What TCR beta sequences reportedly achieved was accurate prediction of HLA-A and HLA-B alleles in most subjects. High sensitivity and specificity were reportedly achieved when the classifier diagnosed cytomegalovirus status. Later on, analysis showed that most CMV-associated TCR beta chains appeared to be HLA-restricted. Versus the roughly 690-donor mean, an Asian-associated ancestry cluster reportedly showed fewer N-insertions in a later analysis.

The PCR employed 60 Vbeta primers together with 13 Jbeta primers. Repertoires were generated with immunoSEQ multiplex PCR, while TCRdb's copy carries only in-frame clones and drops some. The sample has 110,000 to 150,000 clones, more than 75% seen once. Specimen: PBMCs. The sequence was obtained from a male donor in good health and CMV-seronegative. J is TRBJ1-5 and V is TRBV6-6; TRBD1 might be the D (5 bases). The CDR3 DNA is TGTGCCAGCAGTTATGACAGACTGAGCAATCAGCCCCAGCATTTT. Its protein is CASSYDRLSNQPQHF.